One and the same sample provided the 7 T cell receptor beta chains below, sequenced in a study of vaccination and CD4 T cells after COVID-19. These TCRs' antigens remain unknown. The treatment here: approximately nine-day PBMC culture with coronavirus spike peptide pools or control peptides (ViraFEST assay). Sequencing of DNA taken from cultured CD4+ T cells relied on the Oncomine TCR Beta short-read assay. TCRdb ran MiXCR on the PCR reads and lists one entry per CDR3 protein. The table records some 9,500 distinct CDR3 sequences, about half of them present only once. Specimen: CD4+ T cells from blood, cultured in vitro. All receptors come from a human donor who had recovered from COVID-19.

The chain joins TRBV5-8 to TRBJ2-7; 7 bases agree with TRBD2. CDR1 is SGHTS and CDR2 is YDEGEE in the germline V gene. With V trimmed by 10 bases and J by 1 base, 11 bases remained unmatched. The CDR3 sequence is 14 residues long. The CDR3 loop is CASRGGRTSYEQYF. The CDR3 coding sequence is TGTGCCTCGAGGGGAGGGCGAACATCCTACGAGCAGTACTTC.

The rearrangement joins TRBV30 to TRBJ2-2, with 7 bases that match TRBD2. This CDR3 comprises 16 residues. CDR1 GTSNPN and CDR2 SVGIG come from the germline V gene (reference sequence). J lost 7 bases, V lost 7 bases, and 18 bases had no gene match. This CDR3 reads CAFPSPGREMGGELFF. The CDR3 DNA follows: TGTGCCTTCCCGTCCCCAGGGCGGGAGATGGGCGGGGAGCTGTTTTTT.

This chain's CDR3 is CASSPGDRLYGYTF. The CDR3 coding sequence is TGTGCCAGCTCACCAGGGGACCGCTTATATGGCTACACCTTC. The chain uses TRBV18 and TRBJ1-2; TRBD1 might be the D (5 bases). The CDR3 has 14 residues. CDR1 is KGHSH, CDR2 LQKENI, per germline. Trimming pared 2 bases from V and 5 bases from J, leaving 12 bases between.

The rearrangement uses TRBV5-5 and TRBJ1-1, with TRBD1 matching over 7 bases. CDR1 and CDR2 from the germline V gene are SGHKS and YYEKEE (reference sequence). The length of the CDR3 is 15 residues. V was pared by 4 bases and J by 5 bases, with 11 bases of the junction left unmatched. The DNA for the CDR3 is TGTGCCAGCAGCGAAAGGGTACAGGGGAGTACTGAAGCTTTCTTT. It translates to CASSERVQGSTEAFF. Full variable domain (missing parts from reference TRBV5-5 and TRBJ1-1): DAGVTQSPTHLIKTRGQQVTLRCSPISGHKSVSWYQQVLGQGPQFIFQYYEKEERGRGNFPDRFSARQFPNYSSELNVNALLLGDSALYLCASSERVQGSTEAFFGQGTRLTVV.

This clonotype turned up a few times. The V call is TRBV20-1, the J call TRBJ2-3; no firm D call. Trimming removed 0 bases at V and 0 bases at J, with 10 bases between. Germline V gene lookup returns CDR1 DFQATT and CDR2 SNEGSKA (reference sequence). This CDR3 comprises 15 residues. The DNA for the CDR3 is TGCAGTGCTAGAGATGAGGTGGGAAGCACAGATACGCAGTATTTT. This sequence encodes CSARDEVGSTDTQYF.

Only a few counts were recorded for this clonotype. This chain joins TRBV12-3 or TRBV12-4 and TRBJ1-2; 9 bases fit TRBD1. The J segment lost 7 bases and the V segment lost 5 bases, leaving 8 bases of the junction unmatched. The CDR3 is made up of 14 amino acids. CDR3 loop: CASSPRTGEGGYTF. CDR3 nucleotide sequence: TGTGCCAGCAGTCCACGGACAGGGGAAGGTGGCTACACCTTC.

The chain uses TRBV6-1 and TRBJ1-5; no reliable D call. The CDR3 is 14 amino acids. V was clipped by 1 base and J by 4 bases, with 8 bases between them. Germline assignment: CDR1 MNHNS and CDR2 SASEGT. DNA for the CDR3: TGTGCCAGCAGTGAAGAGCGGGGAAATCAGCCCCAGCATTTT. This gives the protein CASSEERGNQPQHF.